Given below is one T cell receptor (beta chain) in context. No infections or other immune events were documented during collection. Generated by immunoSEQ multiplex PCR, the TCRdb table keeps only in-frame clones and is missing some. The sample lists some 99,000 clones; about 87% were seen once. The data stem from a study of identifying expanded T cells in peripheral blood. Trimming cost V 1 base and J 4 bases, with 6 bases left between them. The CDR3 runs to 13 residues. Per germline, CDR1 SGHKS and CDR2 YYEKEE (reference sequence). The chain recombines TRBV5-5 with TRBJ1-5; D is unresolved. The source material was blood. This TCR was recovered from a person aged 18-70 years in good health. The CDR3 spells CASSLTGNQPQHF. The CDR3, as DNA: TGTGCCAGCAGCTTGACCGGAAATCAGCCCCAGCATTTT. Full variable domain (rest looked up from reference TRBV5-5 and TRBJ1-5): DAGVTQSPTHLIKTRGQQVTLRCSPISGHKSVSWYQQVLGQGPQFIFQYYEKEERGRGNFPDRFSARQFPNYSSELNVNALLLGDSALYLCASSLTGNQPQHFGDGTRLSIL.